This TCR beta chain originates from a study of shared clonotypes between healthy human individuals. For the study at large: A donor's plate count was three for CD4 naive and three for CD4 memory; CD8 naive had two and CD8 memory one. Study results and caveats: Relative to clonotypes present in all four donors, those not shared had lower generation probabilities.

Every donor was a Caucasian adult from Nashville, Tennessee. This CDR3 comprises 13 residues. The germline V and J ends were trimmed by 5 bases and 8 bases, with 15 bases remaining between them. From germline, CDR1 is MDHEN and CDR2 SYDVKM. Of note for this clone: The antigen is not known.

Sequenced by immunoSEQ multiplex PCR; TCRdb stores in-frame clones only, minus some. The data show 2 million to 2.5 million clones, with roughly 93% seen just once and about 0.34% held by the top ten. The sample was naive CD4+ T cells from PBMCs. Subset noted: CD45RA+ positively selected. This rearrangement joins TRBV28 to TRBJ1-2, with a weak D call TRBD1 (6 bases). The sequence came from a man aged 18-30 years in good health. Some clones in this sample may be carry-over from other donors' samples. The CDR3 bases are TGTGCCAGCAGTAGCCACGGGGGCTGGGGCTACACCTTC. Its protein product is CASSSHGGWGYTF.